The subject of this entry is one T cell receptor (beta chain). Its specificity is unknown. Germline CDR1 is MDHEN and CDR2 is SYDVKM. Trimming pared 8 bases from V and 5 bases from J, leaving 7 bases between. This CDR3 has 10 residues. The data were taken from a study of blood T cells in healthy people across ages. Study in general: T cells yielded about one barcoded beta molecule per two cells through template switching. General observations from the study: More naive CD4+ cells and higher diversity were found in long-lived than in aged donors. The study lacked donor CMV status, which possibly confounded expanded clonotype changes.

With a J-beta primer mix and a sample-barcoded 5' primer, a second PCR ran 7 to 11 cycles. A minimum of 2.5 million CDR3-containing paired-end reads was obtained for each sample. A single record per CDR3 protein comes from TCRdb applying MiXCR to the 5' RACE reads. The profile covers 2 million or so distinct CDR3 sequences, with around 50% appearing a single time and around 2.1% taken by the ten largest. Sample: blood. The chain has TRBV28 and TRBJ2-7; D might be TRBD1 or TRBD2, each matching 5 bases. The TCR was taken from a woman in her 40s in good health. CDR3 residues: CASEGHEQYF. CDR3 nucleotide sequence: TGTGCCAGCGAGGGGCACGAGCAGTACTTC.